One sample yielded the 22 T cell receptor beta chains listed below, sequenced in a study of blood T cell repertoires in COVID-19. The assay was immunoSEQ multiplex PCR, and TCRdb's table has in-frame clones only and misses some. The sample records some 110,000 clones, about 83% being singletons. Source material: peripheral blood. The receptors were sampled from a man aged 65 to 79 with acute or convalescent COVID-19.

The CDR3 DNA reads as TGCAGCGTTGGACAGGCCTACAATGAGCAGTTCTTC. Its translation is CSVGQAYNEQFF. The V call is TRBV29-1, the J call TRBJ2-1; possibly TRBD1 for D (6 bases). The V gene lost 4 bases and the J gene lost 2 bases, with 6 bases spanning the gap. This CDR3 contains 12 residues. CDR1 and CDR2 (germline): SQVTM, ANQGSEA.

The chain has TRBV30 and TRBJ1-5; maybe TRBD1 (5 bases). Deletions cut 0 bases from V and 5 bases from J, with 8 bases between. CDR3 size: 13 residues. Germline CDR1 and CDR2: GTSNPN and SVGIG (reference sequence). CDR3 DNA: TGTGCCTGGAGTGTAGGGGTCGATCAGCCCCAGCATTTT. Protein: CAWSVGVDQPQHF.

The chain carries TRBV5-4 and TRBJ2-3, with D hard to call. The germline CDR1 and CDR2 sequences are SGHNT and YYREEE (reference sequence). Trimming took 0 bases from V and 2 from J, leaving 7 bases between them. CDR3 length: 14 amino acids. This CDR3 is CASSLELHTDTQYF. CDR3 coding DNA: TGTGCCAGCAGCTTGGAACTCCACACAGATACGCAGTATTTT.

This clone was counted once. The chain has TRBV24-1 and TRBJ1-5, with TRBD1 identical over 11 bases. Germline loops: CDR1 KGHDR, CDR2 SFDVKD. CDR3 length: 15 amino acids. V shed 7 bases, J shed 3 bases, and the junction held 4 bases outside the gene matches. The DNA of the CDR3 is TGTGCCACCAGATCCGGACAGGGGGCCAATCAGCCCCAGCATTTT. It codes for CATRSGQGANQPQHF.

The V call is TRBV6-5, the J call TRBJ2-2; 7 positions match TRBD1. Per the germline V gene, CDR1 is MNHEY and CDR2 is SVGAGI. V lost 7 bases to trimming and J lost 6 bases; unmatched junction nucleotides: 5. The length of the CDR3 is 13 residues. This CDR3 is CASIRQGAGELFF. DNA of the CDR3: TGTGCCAGCATCCGACAGGGTGCCGGGGAGCTGTTTTTT.

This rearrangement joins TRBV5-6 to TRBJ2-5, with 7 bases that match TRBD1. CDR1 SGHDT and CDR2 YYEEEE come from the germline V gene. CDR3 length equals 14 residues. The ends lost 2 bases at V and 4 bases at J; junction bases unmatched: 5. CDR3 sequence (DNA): TGTGCCAGCAGCTTTAACAGGGGCAGAGAGACCCAGTACTTC. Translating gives CASSFNRGRETQYF.

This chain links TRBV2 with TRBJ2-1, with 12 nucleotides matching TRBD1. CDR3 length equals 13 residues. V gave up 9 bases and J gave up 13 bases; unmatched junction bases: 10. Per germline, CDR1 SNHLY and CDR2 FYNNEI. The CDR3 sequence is CASTPGTGGHQFF. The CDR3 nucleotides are TGTGCCAGTACTCCCGGGACAGGGGGCCATCAGTTCTTC.

CDR3 sequence: CASSGQGYGYTF. The CDR3 DNA is TGTGCCAGCAGCGGACAGGGCTATGGCTACACCTTC. The rearrangement joins TRBV9 to TRBJ1-2; 7 bases line up with TRBD1. Germline V gene lookup returns CDR1 SGDLS and CDR2 YYNGEE. The CDR3 loop spans 12 amino acids. Trimming cost V 3 bases and J 4 bases; bases outside gene matches: 0.

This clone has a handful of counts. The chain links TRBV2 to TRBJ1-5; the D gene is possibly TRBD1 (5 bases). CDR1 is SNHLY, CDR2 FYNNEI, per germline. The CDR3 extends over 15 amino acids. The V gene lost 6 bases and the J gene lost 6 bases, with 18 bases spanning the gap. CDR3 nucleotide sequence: TGTGCCAGCAGCCCGGGAGGAAGGGGTGGTCAGCCCCAGCATTTT. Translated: CASSPGGRGGQPQHF.

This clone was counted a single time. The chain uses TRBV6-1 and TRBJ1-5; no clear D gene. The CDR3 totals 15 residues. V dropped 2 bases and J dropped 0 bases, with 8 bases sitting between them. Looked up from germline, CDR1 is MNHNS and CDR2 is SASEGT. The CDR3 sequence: CASSELTYSNQPQHF. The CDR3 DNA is TGTGCCAGCAGTGAACTGACATATAGCAATCAGCCCCAGCATTTT.

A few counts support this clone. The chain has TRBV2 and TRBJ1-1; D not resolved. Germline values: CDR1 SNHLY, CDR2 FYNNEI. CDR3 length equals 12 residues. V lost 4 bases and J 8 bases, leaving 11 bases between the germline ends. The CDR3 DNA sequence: TGTGCCAGCAGTGCTAGAGCTTGGGAAGCTTTCTTT. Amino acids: CASSARAWEAFF.

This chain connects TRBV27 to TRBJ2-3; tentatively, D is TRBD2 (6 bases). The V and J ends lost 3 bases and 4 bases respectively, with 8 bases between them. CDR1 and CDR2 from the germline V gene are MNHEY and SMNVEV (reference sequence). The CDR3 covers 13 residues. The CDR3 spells CASSFRRADTQYF. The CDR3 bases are TGTGCCAGCAGTTTCCGGAGGGCAGATACGCAGTATTTT.

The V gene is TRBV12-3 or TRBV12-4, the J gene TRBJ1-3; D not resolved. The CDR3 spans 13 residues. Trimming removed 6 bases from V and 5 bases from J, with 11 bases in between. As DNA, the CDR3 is TGTGCCAGCAGCATTGACTCCCGAAACACCATATATTTT. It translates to CASSIDSRNTIYF.

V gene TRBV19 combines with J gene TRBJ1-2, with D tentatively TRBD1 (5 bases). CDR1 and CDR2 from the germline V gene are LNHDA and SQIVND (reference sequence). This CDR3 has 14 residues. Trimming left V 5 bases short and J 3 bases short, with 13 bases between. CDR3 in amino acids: CASSWGTPDYGYTF. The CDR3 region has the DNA TGTGCCAGTAGTTGGGGCACACCAGACTATGGCTACACCTTC. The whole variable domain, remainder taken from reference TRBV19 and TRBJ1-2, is DGGITQSPKYLFRKEGQNVTLSCEQNLNHDAMYWYRQDPGQGLRLIYYSQIVNDFQKGDIAEGYSVSREKKESFPLTVTSAQKNPTAFYLCASSWGTPDYGYTFGSGTRLTVV.

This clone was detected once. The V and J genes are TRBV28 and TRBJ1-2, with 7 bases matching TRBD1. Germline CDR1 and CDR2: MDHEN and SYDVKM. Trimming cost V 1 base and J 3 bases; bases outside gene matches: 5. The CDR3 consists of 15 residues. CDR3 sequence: CASSLSVGGYYGYTF. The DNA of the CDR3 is TGTGCCAGCAGTTTATCGGTAGGGGGCTACTATGGCTACACCTTC.

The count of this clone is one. Here the CDR3 reads CASSIVAGASYEQYF. The CDR3 DNA sequence: TGTGCCAGTAGTATAGTAGCGGGAGCTTCTTACGAGCAGTACTTC. The chain couples TRBV19 to TRBJ2-7, with 9 bases lining up with TRBD2. V gave up 1 base and J gave up 4 bases; unmatched junction bases: 5. The CDR3 extends over 15 amino acids. CDR1 is LNHDA and CDR2 is SQIVND in the germline V gene (reference sequence).

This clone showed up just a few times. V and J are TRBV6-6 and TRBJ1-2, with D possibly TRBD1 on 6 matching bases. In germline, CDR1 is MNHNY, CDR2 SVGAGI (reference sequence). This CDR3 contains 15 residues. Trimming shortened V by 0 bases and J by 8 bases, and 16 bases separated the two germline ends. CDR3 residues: CASSYSSGELKGYTF. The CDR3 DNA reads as TGTGCCAGCAGTTACTCTTCAGGGGAACTAAAGGGCTACACCTTC.

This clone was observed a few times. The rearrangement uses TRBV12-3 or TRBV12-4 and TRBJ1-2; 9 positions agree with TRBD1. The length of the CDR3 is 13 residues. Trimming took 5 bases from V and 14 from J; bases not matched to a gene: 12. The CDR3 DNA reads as TGTGCCAGCAGTCCGCAGGGACAGGGAGGCTTAACCTTC. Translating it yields CASSPQGQGGLTF.

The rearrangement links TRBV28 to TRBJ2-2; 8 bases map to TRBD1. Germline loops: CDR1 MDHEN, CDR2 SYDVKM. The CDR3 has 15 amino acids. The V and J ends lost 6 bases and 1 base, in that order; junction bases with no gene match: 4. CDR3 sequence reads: CASRVGQGNTGELFF. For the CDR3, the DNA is TGTGCCAGCAGGGTAGGACAGGGGAACACCGGGGAGCTGTTTTTT.

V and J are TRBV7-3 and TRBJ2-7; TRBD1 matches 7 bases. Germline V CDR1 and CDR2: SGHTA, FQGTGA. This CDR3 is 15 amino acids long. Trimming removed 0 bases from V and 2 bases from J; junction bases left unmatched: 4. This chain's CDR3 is CASSLTMGTAYEQYF. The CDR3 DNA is TGTGCCAGCAGCTTAACGATGGGGACAGCCTACGAGCAGTACTTC.

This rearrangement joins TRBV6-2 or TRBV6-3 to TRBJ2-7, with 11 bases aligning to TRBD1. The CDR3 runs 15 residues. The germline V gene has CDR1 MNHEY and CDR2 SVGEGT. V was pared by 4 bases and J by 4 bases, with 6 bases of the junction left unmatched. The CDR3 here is CASSSGQGAGYEQYF. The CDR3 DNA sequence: TGTGCCAGCAGTTCCGGACAGGGGGCTGGGTACGAGCAGTACTTC.

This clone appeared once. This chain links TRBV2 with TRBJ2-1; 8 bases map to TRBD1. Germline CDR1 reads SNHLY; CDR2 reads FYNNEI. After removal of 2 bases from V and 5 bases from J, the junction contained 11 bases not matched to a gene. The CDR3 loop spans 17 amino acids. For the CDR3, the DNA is TGTGCCAGCAGTGAACTACGGACAGGGTACGGGAACAATGAGCAGTTCTTC. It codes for CASSELRTGYGNNEQFF.